Presented here are 26 T cell receptor beta chains from one specimen sequenced in a study of cytomegalovirus exposure and HLA in healthy donors. The PCR contained 60 Vbeta and 13 Jbeta primers. Here immunoSEQ multiplex PCR was the method, and the copy in TCRdb shows in-frame clones only, minus some. In the table there are 75,000 to 100,000 clones, roughly 80% of which are singletons. The sample taken for sequencing was PBMCs. The receptors come from a man in his 60s in good health and CMV-seropositive.

This CDR3 reads CATSRDSGLATEAFF. CDR3 DNA sequence: TGTGCCACCAGCAGAGATTCAGGGTTGGCCACTGAAGCTTTCTTT. The chain employs TRBV15 and TRBJ1-1; perhaps TRBD1 as D (5 bases). This CDR3 has 15 amino acids. The germline gives CDR1 LNHNV, CDR2 YYDKDF (reference sequence). Trimming pared 0 bases from V and 4 bases from J, leaving 12 bases between.

V and J are TRBV30 and TRBJ1-1; D might be TRBD1 (6 bases). The germline V and J ends were trimmed by 0 bases and 1 base, with 9 bases remaining between them. Germline CDR1 and CDR2: GTSNPN and SVGIG (reference sequence). The CDR3 has 14 residues. The CDR3 region is CAWSVGGKNTEAFF. CDR3 in DNA: TGTGCCTGGAGTGTAGGGGGAAAGAACACTGAAGCTTTCTTT. Full variable domain (rest looked up from reference TRBV30 and TRBJ1-1): SQTIHQWPATLVQPVGSPLSLECTVEGTSNPNLYWYRQAAGRGLQLLFYSVGIGQISSEVPQNLSASRPQDRQFILSSKKLLLSDSGFYLCAWSVGGKNTEAFFGQGTRLTVV.

V and J are TRBV6-5 and TRBJ1-6, with D perhaps matching TRBD1 (6 bases). Germline V lookup: CDR1 MNHEY, CDR2 SVGAGI. Trimming took 2 bases from V and 3 from J, leaving 11 bases between them. This CDR3 has 16 residues. CDR3 sequence: CASSYGQSHYNSPLHF. The CDR3 DNA sequence: TGTGCCAGCAGTTACGGACAGTCCCACTATAATTCACCCCTCCACTTT.

This clone was counted only a few times. The V and J genes are TRBV13 and TRBJ2-2; no reliable D call. Looked up from germline, CDR1 is PRHDT and CDR2 is FYEKMQ (reference sequence). V lost 5 bases and J lost 0, with 19 bases in between. This CDR3 region has 18 residues. Here the CDR3 reads CASSPPWSSSANTGELFF. The CDR3 nucleotides read TGTGCCAGCAGCCCGCCATGGAGCAGCTCCGCGAACACCGGGGAGCTGTTTTTT.

The chain uses TRBV29-1 and TRBJ1-5, with a weak D call TRBD1 (6 bases). Per the germline V gene, CDR1 is SQVTM and CDR2 is ANQGSEA. V was clipped by 5 bases and J by 1 base, with 12 bases between them. The CDR3 loop spans 14 amino acids. The CDR3 region has the DNA TGCAGCGTTTCAACAGGGTGGAGCAATCAGCCCCAGCATTTT. It is translated as CSVSTGWSNQPQHF.

This clone was counted once. The genes are TRBV18 and TRBJ2-1, with 9 bases lining up with TRBD2. There are 14 residues in the CDR3. V gave up 6 bases and J gave up 6 bases; unmatched junction bases: 6. Per germline, CDR1 KGHSH and CDR2 LQKENI. The CDR3: CASSGRTSVNEQFF. The CDR3 region has the DNA TGTGCCAGCTCGGGAAGGACTAGCGTCAATGAGCAGTTCTTC.

The chain has TRBV7-3 and TRBJ2-7, with 9 bases matching TRBD1. The germline gives CDR1 SGHTA, CDR2 FQGTGA. The V segment lost 6 bases and the J segment 2 bases; nucleotides outside the gene matches: 8. This CDR3 spans 15 amino acids. The CDR3 region has the DNA TGTGCCAGCAGTTTCGGACAGGGGCTCGCCTACGAGCAGTACTTC. Encoded protein: CASSFGQGLAYEQYF.

The chain combines TRBV11-2 with TRBJ1-5; D unclear. Germline CDR1 is SGHAT and CDR2 is FQNNGV. The ends were cut back, 5 bases at V and 2 bases at J, with 10 bases in the middle. The CDR3 consists of 14 residues. CDR3 residues: CASSPGLGNQPQHF. In nucleotides, the CDR3 is TGTGCCAGCAGCCCCGGACTGGGCAATCAGCCCCAGCATTTT.

Comment on this clone: Germline and junction disagree at one end, which may indicate a read error. In the same sample, other DNA sequences code for this CDR3. The chain joins TRBV18 to TRBJ1-6; no firm D call. CDR1 KGHSH and CDR2 LQKENI come from the germline V gene. The CDR3 loop spans 15 amino acids. In DNA, the CDR3 is TGTGCCAGCTCACCTTTGGGCCCAAATAATTCCCCCCTCCACTTT. Its translation is CASSPLGPNNSPLHF.

Comments on this clone: A junction end diverges from the germline sequence, so it may reflect a read error. The J gene is TRBJ2-7, the V gene TRBV9; D perhaps matches TRBD1 (5 bases). The CDR3 spans 15 residues. CDR1 and CDR2 (germline): SGDLS, YYNGEE. CDR3 in DNA: TGTACCAGCAGCCCCTACCCTAGGACATTCGGAGAGCAGTACTTC. Amino acids: CTSSPYPRTFGEQYF.

The rearrangement joins TRBV5-5 to TRBJ2-7; D perhaps matches TRBD1 (6 bases). Germline CDR1 SGHKS, CDR2 YYEKEE (reference sequence). The CDR3 contains 14 residues. Deletions cut 0 bases from V and 3 bases from J, with 10 bases between. The CDR3 protein is CASSLADRHYEQYF. CDR3 bases: TGTGCCAGCAGCTTGGCGGACAGACACTACGAGCAGTACTTC.

The J gene is TRBJ2-1, the V gene TRBV7-9, with 7 bases fitting TRBD1. The CDR3 is made up of 15 amino acids. Germline values: CDR1 SEHNR, CDR2 FQNEAQ (reference sequence). J gave up 6 bases and V 5 bases, and 10 bases lay outside the gene matches. The CDR3 nucleotides are TGTGCCAGCAGCACGGAAAGGGGGCTGGTCAATGAGCAGTTCTTC. Translation gives CASSTERGLVNEQFF.

The chain couples TRBV30 to TRBJ1-3; a weak D match, TRBD1 (5 bases). V was trimmed by 4 bases and J by 0 bases, leaving 10 bases between them. This CDR3 region has 14 residues. Germline values: CDR1 GTSNPN, CDR2 SVGIG (reference sequence). The CDR3 region has the DNA TGTGCCTGGAAACAGGTGAACTCTGGAAACACCATATATTTT. This sequence encodes CAWKQVNSGNTIYF.

The CDR3 region is CASSQESTLKETQYF. Written as DNA, the CDR3 is TGCGCCAGCAGCCAAGAATCGACACTGAAAGAGACCCAGTACTTC. This rearrangement joins TRBV4-3 to TRBJ2-5, with D unresolved. Germline CDR1 LGHNA, CDR2 YSLEER. V dropped 0 bases and J dropped 3 bases, with 11 bases sitting between them. This CDR3 is built from 15 residues.

The rearrangement uses TRBV6-4 and TRBJ1-6; D is unclear. This CDR3 region has 13 residues. V was clipped by 5 bases and J by 7 bases, with 9 bases between them. Per germline, CDR1 MRHNA and CDR2 SNTAGT. The CDR3 sequence is CASSRRWNSPLHF. The CDR3 region has the DNA TGTGCCAGCAGTAGGCGGTGGAATTCACCCCTCCACTTT.

The genes are TRBV10-3 and TRBJ2-7, with D perhaps TRBD1 (5 bases). This CDR3 region has 11 residues. Germline CDR1 reads ENHRY; CDR2 reads SYGVKD. V lost 5 bases and J lost 6, with 8 bases in between. CDR3 coding DNA: TGTGCCATCAGTTCAGGGCCCGAGCAGTACTTC. Its translation is CAISSGPEQYF.

The chain combines TRBV7-2 with TRBJ2-3, with a tentative D call TRBD1 (7 bases). The CDR3 has 16 amino acids. Germline CDR1 is SGHTA and CDR2 is FQGNSA. V lost 5 bases, J lost 2 bases, and 17 bases lay in between. The CDR3 bases are TGTGCCAGCAGCGCGCGGGGACAGCGAGACACAGATACGCAGTATTTT. Translated: CASSARGQRDTDTQYF.

CDR3 protein: CASSREPGQGADGYTF. The CDR3 nucleotides are TGCGCCAGCAGCAGGGAACCGGGACAGGGGGCCGATGGCTACACCTTC. This chain uses TRBV5-1 with TRBJ1-2, with TRBD1 identical over 12 bases. V gave up 4 bases and J gave up 6 bases; unmatched junction bases: 10. Germline values: CDR1 SGHRS, CDR2 YFSETQ. The length of the CDR3 is 16 residues.

The rearrangement links TRBV25-1 to TRBJ2-7, with 7 positions matching TRBD1. Germline CDR1 MGHDK, CDR2 SYGVNS. The CDR3 consists of 12 residues. With V trimmed by 6 bases and J by 5 bases, 4 bases remained unmatched. The DNA of the CDR3 is TGTGCCAGCAGAGGGGGCTTACACGAGCAGTACTTC. This encodes CASRGGLHEQYF.

The chain joins TRBV7-6 to TRBJ2-5; 9 bases map to TRBD1. The DNA end lines up better with TRBJ2-7; the J call may be wrong. Germline V gene sequence: CDR1 SGHVS, CDR2 FNYEAQ. The CDR3 is 14 amino acids. The CDR3 DNA reads TGTGCCAGCAGCCAAACAGGGGGCGTCTACGAGCAGTACTTC. It yields the protein CASSQTGGVYEQYF.

This clone came up a few times. V and J are TRBV7-9 and TRBJ1-1; 7 bases are shared with TRBD1. Looked up from germline, CDR1 is SEHNR and CDR2 is FQNEAQ (reference sequence). The trim removed 5 bases at V and 1 base at J, leaving 4 bases unmatched. The CDR3 has 14 residues. The CDR3: CASSLDRPNTEAFF. CDR3 DNA: TGTGCCAGCAGCCTGGACAGGCCGAACACTGAAGCTTTCTTT.

This rearrangement joins TRBV4-2 to TRBJ1-5; 7 bases align to TRBD1. CDR3 length equals 15 residues. V lost 1 base, J lost 9 bases, and 9 bases stayed unmatched. In germline, CDR1 is LGHNA, CDR2 YNFKEQ. The CDR3 DNA reads as TGTGCCAGCAGCCAAGCCGCAGGGGGGAATGGGCCCCAGCATTTT. Protein sequence: CASSQAAGGNGPQHF.

This clone came up a few times. The V and J genes are TRBV5-4 and TRBJ2-6; D uncertain. V gave up 2 bases and J gave up 3 bases, with 3 bases separating them. CDR3 length: 13 amino acids. Per germline, CDR1 SGHNT and CDR2 YYREEE (reference sequence). For the CDR3, the DNA is TGTGCCAGCAGCTTTTATGGGGCCAACGTCCTGACTTTC. Amino acid sequence: CASSFYGANVLTF. Variable domain in full (rest from reference TRBV5-4 and TRBJ2-6): ETGVTQSPTHLIKTRGQQVTLRCSSQSGHNTVSWYQQALGQGPQFIFQYYREEENGRGNFPPRFSGLQFPNYSSELNVNALELDDSALYLCASSFYGANVLTFGAGSRLTVL.

The chain joins TRBV7-9 to TRBJ2-1; 10 bases are a match to TRBD2. CDR1 and CDR2 from the germline V gene are SEHNR and FQNEAQ (reference sequence). V gave up 5 bases and J gave up 14 bases; unmatched junction bases: 6. CDR3 size: 12 residues. The CDR3 nucleotides read TGTGCCAGCAGCCCCTTTAGCGGGGGGAAGTTCTTC. This translates into CASSPFSGGKFF.

The sample holds a few counts of this clone. This chain uses TRBV5-4 with TRBJ2-6; no firm D call. Germline CDR1 and CDR2: SGHNT and YYREEE (reference sequence). There are 18 residues in the CDR3. The V end lost 6 bases, the J end lost 4 bases, and 23 bases lay between the germline ends. The CDR3 here is CASTPSYNRQVGANVLTF. The CDR3 bases are TGTGCCAGCACCCCCAGTTATAATCGTCAGGTAGGGGCCAACGTCCTGACTTTC. Together with reference TRBV5-4 and TRBJ2-6, the CDR3 gives the full variable domain: ETGVTQSPTHLIKTRGQQVTLRCSSQSGHNTVSWYQQALGQGPQFIFQYYREEENGRGNFPPRFSGLQFPNYSSELNVNALELDDSALYLCASTPSYNRQVGANVLTFGAGSRLTVL.

This clone occurred a few times. The rearrangement links TRBV10-3 to TRBJ1-5, with D unclear. The germline gives CDR1 ENHRY, CDR2 SYGVKD. V was cut by 10 bases and J by 0 bases, with 13 bases left in between. The CDR3 has 14 residues. The CDR3 bases are TGTGCCAGCGGGATGAGCTCTAGCAATCAGCCCCAGCATTTT. Protein sequence: CASGMSSSNQPQHF.